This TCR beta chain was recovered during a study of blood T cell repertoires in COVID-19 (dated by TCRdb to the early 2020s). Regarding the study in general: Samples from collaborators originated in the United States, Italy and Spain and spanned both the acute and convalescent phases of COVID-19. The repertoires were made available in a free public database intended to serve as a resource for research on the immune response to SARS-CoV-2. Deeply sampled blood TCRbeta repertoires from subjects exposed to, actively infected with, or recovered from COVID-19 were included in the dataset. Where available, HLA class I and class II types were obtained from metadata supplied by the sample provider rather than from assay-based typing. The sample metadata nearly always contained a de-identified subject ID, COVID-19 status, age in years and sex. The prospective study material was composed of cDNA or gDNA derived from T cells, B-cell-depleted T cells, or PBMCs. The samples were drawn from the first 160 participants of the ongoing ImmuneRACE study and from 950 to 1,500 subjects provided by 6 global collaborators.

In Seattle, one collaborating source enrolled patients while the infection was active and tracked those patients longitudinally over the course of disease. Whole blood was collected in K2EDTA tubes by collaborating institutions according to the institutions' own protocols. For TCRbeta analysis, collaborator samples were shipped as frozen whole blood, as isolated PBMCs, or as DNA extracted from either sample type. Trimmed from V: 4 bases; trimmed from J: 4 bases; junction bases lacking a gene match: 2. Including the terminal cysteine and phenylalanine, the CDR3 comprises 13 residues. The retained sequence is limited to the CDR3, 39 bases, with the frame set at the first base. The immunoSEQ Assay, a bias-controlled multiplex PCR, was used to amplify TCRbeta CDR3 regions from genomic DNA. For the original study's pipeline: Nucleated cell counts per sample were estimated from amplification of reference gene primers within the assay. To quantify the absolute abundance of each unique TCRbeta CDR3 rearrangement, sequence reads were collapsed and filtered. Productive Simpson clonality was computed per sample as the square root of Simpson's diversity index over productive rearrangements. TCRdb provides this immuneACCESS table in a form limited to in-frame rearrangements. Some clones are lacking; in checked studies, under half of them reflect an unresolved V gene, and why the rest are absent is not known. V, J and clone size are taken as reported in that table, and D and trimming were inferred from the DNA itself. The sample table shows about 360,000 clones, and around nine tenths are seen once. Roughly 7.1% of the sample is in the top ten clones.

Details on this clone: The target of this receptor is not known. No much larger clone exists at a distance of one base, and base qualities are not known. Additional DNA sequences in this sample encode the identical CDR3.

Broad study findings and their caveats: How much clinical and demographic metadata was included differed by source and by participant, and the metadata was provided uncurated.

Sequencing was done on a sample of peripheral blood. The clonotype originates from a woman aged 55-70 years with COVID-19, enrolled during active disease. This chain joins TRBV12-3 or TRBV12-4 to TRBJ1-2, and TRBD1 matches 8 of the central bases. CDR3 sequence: CASSSGQAYGYTF. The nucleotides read TGTGCCAGCAGTTCGGGACAGGCCTATGGCTACACCTTC.